The sequence of this T cell receptor beta chain was determined in a study of T cell responses to AZD1222 COVID-19 vaccine. The study, taken as a whole, reports: Rises in breadth and depth of Spike-specific TCRs came after two AZD1222 doses.

In regard to this clone: Its antigen is not identified.

Using immunoSEQ multiplex PCR, the repertoire was profiled, and TCRdb retains in-frame clones only, with some absent. The sample holds approximately 75,000 clones, roughly 91% seen once. Germline CDR1 MRHNA, CDR2 SNTAGT. V dropped 8 bases and J dropped 6 bases, with 2 bases sitting between them. CDR3 length equals 10 residues. Sequenced here: peripheral blood, sampled 28 days after the second AZD1222 dose. The TCR originated in an adult who received the AZD1222 COVID-19 vaccine. This chain uses TRBV6-4 with TRBJ1-6; D is ambiguous. CDR3 sequence: CASRNSPLHF. CDR3 nucleotides: TGTGCCAGCCGTAATTCACCCCTCCACTTT.